One and the same sample provided the 7 T cell receptor beta chains below, sequenced in a study of blood T cell repertoires in COVID-19. Sequenced by immunoSEQ multiplex PCR; TCRdb stores in-frame clones only, minus some. Of 310,000 or so clones listed, roughly 83% are singletons. Sequencing used peripheral blood. These receptors were taken from a woman between 45 and 60 years old with acute or convalescent COVID-19.

The chain recombines TRBV24-1 with TRBJ2-2; 7 bases line up with TRBD1. The germline V gene encodes CDR1 KGHDR and CDR2 SFDVKD. The CDR3 is made up of 16 amino acids. V shed 1 base, J shed 2 bases, and the junction held 3 bases outside the gene matches. The CDR3 loop reads CATSDLRQGNTGELFF. The DNA of the CDR3 is TGTGCCACCAGTGATTTAAGACAGGGCAACACCGGGGAGCTGTTTTTT.

This rearrangement joins TRBV19 to TRBJ2-3; 7 positions agree with TRBD1. CDR1 is LNHDA and CDR2 is SQIVND in the germline V gene (reference sequence). The V segment lost 4 bases and the J segment 4 bases; nucleotides outside the gene matches: 8. The CDR3 extends over 15 amino acids. This CDR3 is CASSTLGQGADTQYF. The CDR3 region has the DNA TGTGCCAGTAGTACCCTCGGGCAGGGGGCAGATACGCAGTATTTT.

This chain joins TRBV2 and TRBJ2-5; 12 bases align to TRBD2. The CDR3 is 16 residues long. The V and J ends lost 4 bases and 5 bases, in that order; junction bases with no gene match: 8. Germline-derived CDR1 and CDR2 are SNHLY and FYNNEI. The CDR3 coding sequence is TGTGCCAGCAGTGTCCGACTAGCGGGAGCGGGTGAGACCCAGTACTTC. Protein sequence: CASSVRLAGAGETQYF.

The rearrangement links TRBV11-2 to TRBJ2-3, with D possibly matching TRBD2 (6 bases). Trimming stripped 1 base from V and 9 bases from J, with 11 bases between. CDR3 size: 13 residues. Germline V gene data show CDR1 as SGHAT and CDR2 as FQNNGV. DNA for the CDR3: TGTGCCAGCAGCTTAGTGGCGGGGAAGACGCAGTATTTT. Encoded protein: CASSLVAGKTQYF. Full variable domain (missing parts from reference TRBV11-2 and TRBJ2-3): EAGVAQSPRYKIIEKRQSVAFWCNPISGHATLYWYQQILGQGPKLLIQFQNNGVVDDSQLPKDRFSAERLKGVDSTLKIQPAKLEDSAVYLCASSLVAGKTQYFGPGTRLTVL.

DNA for the CDR3: TGTGCCAGCAGCTCAACAGGGGATTTTCAGCCCCAGCATTTT. It codes for CASSSTGDFQPQHF. The chain uses TRBV7-9 and TRBJ1-5; 7 bases align to TRBD1. V lost 4 bases to trimming and J lost 6 bases; unmatched junction nucleotides: 6. This CDR3 region has 14 residues. Germline loops: CDR1 SEHNR, CDR2 FQNEAQ (reference sequence).

In its sample, this clone was seen a few times. The chain uses TRBV28 and TRBJ1-2; no definite D call. Germline CDR1 is MDHEN and CDR2 is SYDVKM. With 2 bases removed from V and 2 bases from J, the gap between germline ends came to 6 bases. The length of the CDR3 is 13 residues. DNA of the CDR3: TGTGCCAGCAGTTTAGCACAGAACTATGGCTACACCTTC. Amino acids: CASSLAQNYGYTF.

This chain uses TRBV30 with TRBJ2-7; TRBD2 is a possible D gene (6 bases). Germline CDR1 is GTSNPN and CDR2 is SVGIG (reference sequence). The CDR3 runs to 14 residues. Trimming removed 3 bases at V and 9 bases at J, with 21 bases between. The CDR3 nucleotides read TGTGCCTGGAGCGCGACTAGACGGGCCCCGGGGCAGTACTTC. This translates into CAWSATRRAPGQYF.